This entry concerns a single T cell receptor (beta chain). CDR1 is MDHEN, CDR2 SYDVKM, per germline. The CDR3 consists of 13 residues. This sample is drawn from a study of T cells after somatic rescue of genetic block. Clones were read by immunoSEQ multiplex PCR, and TCRdb kept only the in-frame ones, dropping some. This table holds 65,000 to 70,000 clones, around 92% found once. The specimen was peripheral blood mononuclear cells (PBMCs). This receptor was obtained from a man between 35 and 55 years old. V is TRBV28 and J is TRBJ2-5; D is undetermined. The closer fit of TRBJ2-7 to the DNA end suggests the J call may be wrong. The CDR3 reads CASSLGLTYEQYF. The CDR3 nucleotides are TGTGCCAGCAGTTTAGGGCTTACATACGAGCAGTACTTC.